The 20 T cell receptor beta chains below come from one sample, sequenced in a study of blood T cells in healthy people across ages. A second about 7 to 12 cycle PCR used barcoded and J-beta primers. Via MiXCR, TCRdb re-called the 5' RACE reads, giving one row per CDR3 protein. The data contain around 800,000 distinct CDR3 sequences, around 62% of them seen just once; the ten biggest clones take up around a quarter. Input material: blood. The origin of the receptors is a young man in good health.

The DNA of the CDR3 is TGTGCCAGCAGCCATCGGACTATCGGGACAGATACGCAGTATTTT. Its protein is CASSHRTIGTDTQYF. The chain combines TRBV14 with TRBJ2-3, with D maybe TRBD2 (6 bases). The CDR3 length is 15 residues. V was clipped by 3 bases and J by 3 bases, with 13 bases between them. CDR1 and CDR2 (germline): SGHDN, FVKESK.

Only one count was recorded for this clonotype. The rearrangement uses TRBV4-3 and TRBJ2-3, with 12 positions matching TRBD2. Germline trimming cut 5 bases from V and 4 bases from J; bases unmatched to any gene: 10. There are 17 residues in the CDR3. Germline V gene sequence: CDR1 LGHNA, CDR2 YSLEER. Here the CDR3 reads CASSARPLAGGPDTQYF. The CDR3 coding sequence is TGCGCCAGCAGCGCCCGTCCCCTAGCGGGGGGGCCAGATACGCAGTATTTT.

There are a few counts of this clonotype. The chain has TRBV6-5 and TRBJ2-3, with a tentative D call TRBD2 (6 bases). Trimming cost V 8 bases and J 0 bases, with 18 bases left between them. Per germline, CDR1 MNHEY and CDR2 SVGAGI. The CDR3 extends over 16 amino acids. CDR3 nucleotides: TGTGCCAGCGCTAGCCATAGGAGGGCTAGCACAGATACGCAGTATTTT. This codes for CASASHRRASTDTQYF.

CDR3 sequence reads: CASSSSVQETQYF. CDR3 DNA sequence: TGTGCCAGCAGTTCCAGCGTCCAAGAGACCCAGTACTTC. This chain links TRBV6-5 with TRBJ2-5; D unresolved. The germline CDR1 and CDR2 sequences are MNHEY and SVGAGI. V was pared by 4 bases and J by 1 base, with 7 bases between. The CDR3 is 13 amino acids.

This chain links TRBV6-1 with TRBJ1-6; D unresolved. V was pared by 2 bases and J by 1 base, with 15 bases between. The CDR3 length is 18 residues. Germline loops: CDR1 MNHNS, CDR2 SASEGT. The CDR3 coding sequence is TGTGCCAGCAGTGAAAATGTGGGGATTGGATCCTATAATTCACCCCTCCACTTT. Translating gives CASSENVGIGSYNSPLHF.

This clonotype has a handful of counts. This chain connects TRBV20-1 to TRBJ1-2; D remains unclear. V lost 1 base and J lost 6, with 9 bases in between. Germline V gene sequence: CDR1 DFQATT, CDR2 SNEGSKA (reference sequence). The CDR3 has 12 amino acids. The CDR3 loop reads CSARGVSDGYTF. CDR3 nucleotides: TGCAGTGCTAGAGGAGTGTCCGATGGCTACACCTTC.

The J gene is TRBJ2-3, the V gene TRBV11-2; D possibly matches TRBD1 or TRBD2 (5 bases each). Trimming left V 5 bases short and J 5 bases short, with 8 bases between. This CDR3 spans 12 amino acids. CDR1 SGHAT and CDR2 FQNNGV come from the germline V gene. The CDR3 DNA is TGTGCCAGCAGCCGGGACGAAGATACGCAGTATTTT. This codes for CASSRDEDTQYF.

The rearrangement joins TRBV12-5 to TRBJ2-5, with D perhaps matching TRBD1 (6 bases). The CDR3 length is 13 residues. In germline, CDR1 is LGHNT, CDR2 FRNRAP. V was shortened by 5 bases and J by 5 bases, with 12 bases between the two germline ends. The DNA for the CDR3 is TGTGCTAGTGGTGGCGACAGGTGGGAGACCCAGTACTTC. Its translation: CASGGDRWETQYF. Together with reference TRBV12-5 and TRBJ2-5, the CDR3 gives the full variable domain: DARVTQTPRHKVTEMGQEVTMRCQPILGHNTVFWYRQTMMQGLELLAYFRNRAPLDDSGMPKDRFSAEMPDATLATLKIQPSEPRDSAVYFCASGGDRWETQYFGPGTRLLVL.

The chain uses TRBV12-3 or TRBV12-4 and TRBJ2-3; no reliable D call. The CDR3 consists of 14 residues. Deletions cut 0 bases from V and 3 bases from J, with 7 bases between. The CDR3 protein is CASSLAFITDTQYF. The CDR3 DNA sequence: TGTGCCAGCAGTTTAGCATTTATTACAGATACGCAGTATTTT.

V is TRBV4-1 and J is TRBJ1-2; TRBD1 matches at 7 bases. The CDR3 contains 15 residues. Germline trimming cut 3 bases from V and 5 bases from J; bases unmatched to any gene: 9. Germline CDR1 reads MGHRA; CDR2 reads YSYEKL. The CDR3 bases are TGCGCCAGCAGCCAGCCCGGGACAGTCCGGTATGGCTACACCTTC. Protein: CASSQPGTVRYGYTF.

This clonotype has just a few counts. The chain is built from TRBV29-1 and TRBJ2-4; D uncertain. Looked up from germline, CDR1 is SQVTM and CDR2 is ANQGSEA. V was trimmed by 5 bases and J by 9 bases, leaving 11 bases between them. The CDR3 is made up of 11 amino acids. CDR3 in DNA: TGCAGCGTTTTTAGAGTCGGCATTCAGTACTTC. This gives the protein CSVFRVGIQYF.

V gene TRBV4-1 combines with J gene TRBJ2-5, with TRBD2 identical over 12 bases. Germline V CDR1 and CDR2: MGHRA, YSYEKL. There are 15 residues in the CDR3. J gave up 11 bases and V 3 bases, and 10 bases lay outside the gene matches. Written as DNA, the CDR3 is TGCGCCAGCAGCCAGCTAGCGGGGGGGTTGATTGAGCAGTACTTC. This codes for CASSQLAGGLIEQYF.

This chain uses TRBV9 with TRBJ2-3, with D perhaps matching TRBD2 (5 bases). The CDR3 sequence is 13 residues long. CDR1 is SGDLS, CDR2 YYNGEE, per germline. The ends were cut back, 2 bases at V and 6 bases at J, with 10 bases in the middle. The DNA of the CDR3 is TGTGCCAGCAGCGTGGCGGGCGGGGATACGCAGTATTTT. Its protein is CASSVAGGDTQYF.

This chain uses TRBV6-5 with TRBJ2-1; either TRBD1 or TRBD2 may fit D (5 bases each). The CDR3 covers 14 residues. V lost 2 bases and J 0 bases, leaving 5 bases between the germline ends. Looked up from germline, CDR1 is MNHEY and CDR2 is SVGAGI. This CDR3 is CASSYGGSYNEQFF. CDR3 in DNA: TGTGCCAGCAGTTACGGGGGCTCCTACAATGAGCAGTTCTTC.

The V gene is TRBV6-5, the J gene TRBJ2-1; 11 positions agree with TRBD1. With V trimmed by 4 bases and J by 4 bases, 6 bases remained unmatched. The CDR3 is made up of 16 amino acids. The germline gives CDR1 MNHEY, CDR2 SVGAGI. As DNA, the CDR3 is TGTGCCAGCAGTTCCGCGGACAGGGGGCAGTACAATGAGCAGTTCTTC. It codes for CASSSADRGQYNEQFF.

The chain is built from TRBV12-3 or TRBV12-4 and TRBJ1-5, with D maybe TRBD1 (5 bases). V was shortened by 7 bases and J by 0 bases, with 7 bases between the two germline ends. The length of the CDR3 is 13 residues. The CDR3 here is CASKRGSNQPQHF. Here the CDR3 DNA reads TGTGCCAGCAAGAGGGGTAGCAATCAGCCCCAGCATTTT.

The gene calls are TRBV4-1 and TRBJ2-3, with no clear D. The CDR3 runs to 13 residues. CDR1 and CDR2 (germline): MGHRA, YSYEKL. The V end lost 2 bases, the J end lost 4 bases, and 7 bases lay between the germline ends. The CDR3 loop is CASSQYTADTQYF. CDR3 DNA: TGCGCCAGCAGCCAATATACGGCAGATACGCAGTATTTT.

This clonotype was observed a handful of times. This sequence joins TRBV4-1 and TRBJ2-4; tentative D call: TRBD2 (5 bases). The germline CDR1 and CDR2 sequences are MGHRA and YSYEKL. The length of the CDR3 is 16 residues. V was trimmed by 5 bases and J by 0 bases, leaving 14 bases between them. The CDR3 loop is CASSDMARVAKNIQYF. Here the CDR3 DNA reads TGCGCCAGCAGCGATATGGCGCGGGTAGCCAAAAACATTCAGTACTTC.

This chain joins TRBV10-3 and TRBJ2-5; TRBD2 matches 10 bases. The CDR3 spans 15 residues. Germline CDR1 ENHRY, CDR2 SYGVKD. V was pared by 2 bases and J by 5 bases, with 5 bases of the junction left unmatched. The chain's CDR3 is CAISENSGGKETQYF. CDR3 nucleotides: TGTGCCATCAGTGAGAATAGCGGGGGGAAGGAGACCCAGTACTTC.

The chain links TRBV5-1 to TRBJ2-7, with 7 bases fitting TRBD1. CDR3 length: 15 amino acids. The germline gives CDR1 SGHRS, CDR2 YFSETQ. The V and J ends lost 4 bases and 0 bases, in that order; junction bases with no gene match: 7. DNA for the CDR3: TGCGCCAGCAGCACAGGGACAGCCACCTCCTACGAGCAGTACTTC. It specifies CASSTGTATSYEQYF.